Listed below are T cell receptor beta chains from one sample, sequenced in a study of T cells after posttransplantation cyclophosphamide. The method was immunoSEQ multiplex PCR; TCRdb's version includes in-frame clones alone and lacks a portion of them. The sample holds roughly 21,000 clones, around 91% seen once. Source: PBMCs, taken roughly 49 weeks after allogeneic stem cell transplant with calcineurin inhibitor and methotrexate. These receptors were collected from a female patient in her 30s who received an allogeneic stem cell transplant from an unrelated donor, was CMV-positive, and had acute and chronic GVHD. Some T cells may be provided by the graft donor. The CDR3 runs from the conserved cysteine through the conserved F or W. A D gene is named only where the DNA matches it firmly. The listing skips clone size in some rows; elsewhere it reads once, few, many or a size class.

>-|-|TRBV14|TRBJ2-1
TGTGCCAGCAGCCAAGATAGGCGACAGTTTTACAATGAGCAGTTCTTC
CASSQDRRQFYNEQFF
>-|-|TRBV11-2|TRBJ1-1
TGTGCCAGCAATCCCGGCGGAGGCACTGAAGCTTTCTTT
CASNPGGGTEAFF
>-|once|TRBV10-2|TRBJ2-5
TGCGCCAGCCACCCCCCCGGGAATACCCAGTACTTC
CASHPPGNTQYF
>TRBD1|-|TRBV10-2|TRBJ1-2
TGCGCCAGCAGTGACTCAGGGGGCGACTATGGCTACACCTTC
CASSDSGGDYGYTF
>TRBD1|-|TRBV19|TRBJ2-2
TGTGCCAGTAGTATCCGGACAGGGGGCGCTAATTCGGGCGGGGAGCTGTTTTTT
CASSIRTGGANSGGELFF
>-|once|TRBV18|TRBJ2-1
TGTGCCAGCTCCCCCCGAGTGAATGAGCAGTTCTTC
CASSPRVNEQFF
>-|-|TRBV7-2|TRBJ2-7
TGTGCCAGCAGCTCTAGTACCTCGGAGCAGTACTTC
CASSSSTSEQYF
>-|-|TRBV11-2|TRBJ1-2
TGTGCCAGCAGCACTTCCAGGGGTCCTAGGAGTGGCTACACCTTC
CASSTSRGPRSGYTF
>-|-|TRBV7-2|TRBJ1-1
TGTGCCAGCAGCTTCACGCAGGGTGGAGCTTTCTTT
CASSFTQGGAFF
>TRBD1|few|TRBV6-4|TRBJ1-1
TGTGCCAGCAGTGACCGGACAGGCATGAACACTGAAGCTTTCTTT
CASSDRTGMNTEAFF
>-|-|TRBV13|TRBJ2-1
TGTGCCAGCAGCTTAGGGCGGACCGGGATGCAGTTCTTC
CASSLGRTGMQFF
>TRBD2|-|TRBV18|TRBJ2-2
TGTGCCAGCTCACCAGGTTCCAGCGGGGGGACCACCGGGGAGCTGTTTTTT
CASSPGSSGGTTGELFF
>TRBD2|once|TRBV19|TRBJ2-1
TGTGCCTCCGCTCCGGGACTAGCCGACAATGAGCAGTTCTTC
CASAPGLADNEQFF
>TRBD2|-|TRBV11-2|TRBJ2-3
TGTGCCAGCAGCCCGGGACTAGCGTCCACAGATACGCAGTATTTT
CASSPGLASTDTQYF
>TRBD2|-|TRBV19|TRBJ2-1
TGTGCCAGTAGCCCGCCTAGCGGGAGGAGGTTCTTC
CASSPPSGRRFF
>-|-|TRBV7-9|TRBJ2-5
TGTGCCAGCAGCTTATCCTGGGCGGGATCGGAGACCCAGTACTTC
CASSLSWAGSETQYF
>-|once|TRBV11-2|TRBJ2-5
TGTGCCAGCAGCTTAGCAGGACTCGAAGAGACCCAGTACTTC
CASSLAGLEETQYF
>-|few|TRBV19|TRBJ1-4
TGTGCCAGTAGTCTAGGACAGAGAGCAACTAATGAAAAACTGTTTTTT
CASSLGQRATNEKLFF
>-|few|TRBV7-9|TRBJ1-1
TGTGCCAGCAGCTTAGACGGCACTGAAGCTTTCTTT
CASSLDGTEAFF
>-|-|TRBV18|TRBJ2-1
TGTGCCAGCTCACTCGGACAGGGAGGGACGGGTTTCGGGAATGAGCAGTTCTTC
CASSLGQGGTGFGNEQFF
>-|-|TRBV2|TRBJ1-2
TGTGCCAGCAGTTTACCTGTCGGGGGGGGTATTAAGAGCTACACCTTC
CASSLPVGGGIKSYTF
>TRBD2|-|TRBV7-6|TRBJ2-1
TGTGCCAGCAGCTTAGCCCTACTAGCGGGACCTAACAATGAGCAGTTCTTC
CASSLALLAGPNNEQFF
>TRBD1|-|TRBV7-8|TRBJ1-1
TGTGCCAGCAGCCCTCTTCCGGGACAGCTGAACACTGAAGCTTTCTTT
CASSPLPGQLNTEAFF
>-|-|TRBV27|TRBJ2-7
TGTGCCAGCAGTTTACCAGGGGTTCCCTACGAGCAGTACTTC
CASSLPGVPYEQYF
>-|-|TRBV18|TRBJ1-6
TGTGCCAGCTCCCCTGACCTCCGGGAATCACCCCTCCACTTT
CASSPDLRESPLHF
>TRBD2|-|TRBV11-3|TRBJ2-2
TGTGCCAGCAGCCCGCGACTAGCAGTGGGGACCGGGGAGCTGTTTTTT
CASSPRLAVGTGELFF
>-|-|TRBV7-3|TRBJ1-1
TGTGCCAGCAGCTTAATAGCGAACACTGAAGCTTTCTTT
CASSLIANTEAFF
>-|-|TRBV5-4|TRBJ2-1
TGTGCCAGCAGCTTGGTGCGCGGGGACAATGAGCAGTTCTTC
CASSLVRGDNEQFF
>TRBD2|-|TRBV5-4|TRBJ2-7
TGTGCCAGCAGCTTGGCGGGGCTAGCGGAATACGAGCAGTACTTC
CASSLAGLAEYEQYF
>-|-|TRBV19|TRBJ1-5
TGTGCCAGTAGCACCCCCGCGGCTCCCAATCAGCCCCAGCATTTT
CASSTPAAPNQPQHF
>-|once|TRBV19|TRBJ2-7
TGTGCCAGTAGTTTAACAGTTGCCTACGAGCAGTACTTC
CASSLTVAYEQYF
>-|-|TRBV30|TRBJ1-6
TGTGCCTGGAGTGTACCGGAGGGGATGTATTCACCCCTCCACTTT
CAWSVPEGMYSPLHF
>-|-|TRBV19|TRBJ2-3
TGTGCCAGTAGTATTGTCGCGCGTTCCTCCGGCACAGATACGCAGTATTTT
CASSIVARSSGTDTQYF
>-|-|TRBV6-4|TRBJ2-1
TGTGCCAGCAGTGACTCGACTGAGGGCAATGAGCAGTTCTTC
CASSDSTEGNEQFF
>-|-|TRBV5-6|TRBJ1-4
TGTGCCAGCAGCTCAGGGACAACTAATGAAAAACTGTTTTTT
CASSSGTTNEKLFF
>TRBD1|-|TRBV9|TRBJ2-7
TGTGCCAGCAGCGCCGGGACAGGGGTATCCTACGAGCAGTACTTC
CASSAGTGVSYEQYF
>TRBD2|few|TRBV10-1|TRBJ2-1
TGCGCCAGCAGTGCTAGCGGGGACTACAATGAGCAGTTCTTC
CASSASGDYNEQFF
>-|-|TRBV4-1|TRBJ2-1
TGCGCCAGCAGCCAAGTCGGTGAGCAGTTCTTC
CASSQVGEQFF
>-|few|TRBV19|TRBJ1-1
TGTGCCAGTAGTCCCGGGAGAGACACTGAAGCTTTCTTT
CASSPGRDTEAFF
>-|-|TRBV18|TRBJ2-7
TGTGCCAGCTCACCAATGTCGGTTTCCTACGAGCAGTACTTC
CASSPMSVSYEQYF
>-|once|TRBV9|TRBJ2-1
TGTGCCAGCAGCGTAGGAGGGCTAGTTTCTGAGCAGTTCTTC
CASSVGGLVSEQFF
>-|-|TRBV7-2|TRBJ1-5
TGTGCCAGCACCCCCTCAGGTACCGAGAGTCAGCCCCAGCATTTT
CASTPSGTESQPQHF
>TRBD1|-|TRBV6-1|TRBJ1-1
TGTGCCAGCAGTCAGACAGGGTCCGCTGAAGCTTTCTTT
CASSQTGSAEAFF
>-|once|TRBV13|TRBJ2-7
TGTGCCAGCAGCCCCAGTTTGCCCGAGGGCGGGTACGAGCAGTACTTC
CASSPSLPEGGYEQYF
>TRBD2|-|TRBV6-5|TRBJ2-1
TGTGCCAGCACTTCCCTCGGGGGGGGGCGAATTGAGCAGTTCTTC
CASTSLGGGRIEQFF
>TRBD1|-|TRBV4-3|TRBJ2-1
TGCGCCAGCAGCCAAGGGCGTCGACCGGGACAGGGGGCGGGGGCAGATGAGCAGTTCTTC
CASSQGRRPGQGAGADEQFF
>TRBD1|-|TRBV11-3|TRBJ1-1
TGTGCCAGCAGCTTATATTGGGACAGCGAAGCTTTCTTT
CASSLYWDSEAFF
>-|-|TRBV5-4|TRBJ1-5
TGTGCCAGCAGCTTGGGTCATAGCAATCAGCCCCAGCATTTT
CASSLGHSNQPQHF
>TRBD2|-|TRBV11-2|TRBJ2-1
TGTGCCGGCAGCCGAAACTTACTAGCGAACGGCTCCTACAATGAGCAGTTCTTC
CAGSRNLLANGSYNEQFF
>TRBD1|once|TRBV27|TRBJ1-2
TGTGCCAGCAGTCCCCGGACAGGGCTAGGATATGGCTACACCTTC
CASSPRTGLGYGYTF
>TRBD2|-|TRBV11-3|TRBJ2-1
TGTGCCAGCAGCTTCGCTAGCGGTAGCTCCTACAATGAGCAGTTCTTC
CASSFASGSSYNEQFF
>-|once|TRBV2|TRBJ1-1
TGTGCCAGCATTAACCAGGGCTTAAATACTGAAGCTTTCTTT
CASINQGLNTEAFF
>-|-|TRBV27|TRBJ2-1
TGTGCCAGCAGTTTATCTACGGGGTACAATGAGCAGTTCTTC
CASSLSTGYNEQFF